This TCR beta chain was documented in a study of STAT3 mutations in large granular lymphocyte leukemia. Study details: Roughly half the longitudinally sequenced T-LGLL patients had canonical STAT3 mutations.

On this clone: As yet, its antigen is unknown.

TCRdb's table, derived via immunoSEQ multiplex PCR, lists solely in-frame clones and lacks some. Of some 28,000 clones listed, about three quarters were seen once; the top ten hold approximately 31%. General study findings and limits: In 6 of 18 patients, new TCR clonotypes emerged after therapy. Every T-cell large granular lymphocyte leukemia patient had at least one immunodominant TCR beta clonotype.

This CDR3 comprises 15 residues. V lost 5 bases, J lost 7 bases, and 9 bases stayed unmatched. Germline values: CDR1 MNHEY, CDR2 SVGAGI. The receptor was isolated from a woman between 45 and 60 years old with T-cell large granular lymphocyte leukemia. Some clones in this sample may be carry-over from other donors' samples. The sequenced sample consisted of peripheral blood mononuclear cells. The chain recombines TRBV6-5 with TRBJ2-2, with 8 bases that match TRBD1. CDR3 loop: CASSPGTGRGGELFF. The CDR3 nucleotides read TGTGCCAGCAGTCCCGGGACAGGTCGAGGCGGGGAGCTGTTTTTT.